The 16 T cell receptor beta chains in this list originate from one sample, sequenced in a study of blood T cell repertoires in COVID-19. The repertoire was sequenced with immunoSEQ multiplex PCR; TCRdb's copy has only in-frame clones and lacks some. The data show some 400,000 clones, with 80% to 90% seen just once and over 9.5% held by the top ten. Material for sequencing was peripheral blood. These TCRs come from a young woman with COVID-19, enrolled during active disease.

This clone was observed a single time. The chain recombines TRBV5-6 with TRBJ2-1, with 11 bases aligning to TRBD2. V lost 3 bases to trimming and J lost 3 bases; unmatched junction nucleotides: 5. The CDR3 contains 16 residues. In germline, CDR1 is SGHDT, CDR2 YYEEEE. The CDR3 loop reads CASSYTGTSGYNEQFF. The CDR3 nucleotides read TGTGCCAGCAGCTATACCGGGACTAGCGGCTACAATGAGCAGTTCTTC.

The chain has TRBV5-4 and TRBJ2-2; 10 bases are a match to TRBD2. Germline V gene data show CDR1 as SGHNT and CDR2 as YYREEE (reference sequence). The trim removed 1 base at V and 0 bases at J, leaving 0 bases unmatched. This CDR3 is built from 16 residues. Written as DNA, the CDR3 is TGTGCCAGCAGCTTGCTAGCGGGAGCGAACACCGGGGAGCTGTTTTTT. It encodes CASSLLAGANTGELFF.

The chain carries TRBV19 and TRBJ2-7, with D perhaps TRBD2 (5 bases). The CDR3 loop spans 13 amino acids. The germline V gene encodes CDR1 LNHDA and CDR2 SQIVND (reference sequence). Trimming removed 6 bases at V and 2 bases at J, with 11 bases between. This CDR3 is CASREDGAYEQYF. In DNA, the CDR3 is TGTGCCAGTAGGGAGGACGGAGCCTACGAGCAGTACTTC.

The rearrangement joins TRBV30 to TRBJ2-1; possibly TRBD2 for D (5 bases). The CDR3 has 17 amino acids. Trimming stripped 0 bases from V and 0 bases from J, with 15 bases between. CDR1 and CDR2 (germline): GTSNPN, SVGIG (reference sequence). The CDR3 sequence: CAWSVRGSGLSYNEQFF. The CDR3 DNA reads as TGTGCCTGGAGTGTACGAGGGTCGGGCCTCTCCTACAATGAGCAGTTCTTC.

V usage is TRBV18 and J usage is TRBJ1-4; perhaps TRBD1 as D (5 bases). The CDR3 is made up of 15 amino acids. The germline V gene encodes CDR1 KGHSH and CDR2 LQKENI. With 3 bases removed from V and 4 bases from J, the gap between germline ends came to 12 bases. CDR3 sequence (DNA): TGTGCCAGCTCACCGACCAGGGTTGGTAATGAAAAACTGTTTTTT. This codes for CASSPTRVGNEKLFF.

For this clone: A read error may account for a junction end that differs from germline. This sequence joins TRBV20-1 and TRBJ2-7; D is ambiguous. The CDR3 sequence is 10 residues long. Germline CDR1 DFQATT, CDR2 SNEGSKA (reference sequence). This CDR3 reads CSATSSEQYF. CDR3 sequence (DNA): TGCAGTGCTACCTCCTCCGAGCAGTACTTC.

The chain employs TRBV6-6 and TRBJ2-7; the match to TRBD2 covers 8 bases. There are 14 residues in the CDR3. V was clipped by 6 bases and J by 2 bases; unmatched bases: 6. Germline V CDR1 and CDR2: MNHNY, SVGAGI (reference sequence). CDR3 bases: TGTGCCAGCAGCATACTAGCGGAGGCCTACGAGCAGTACTTC. This sequence encodes CASSILAEAYEQYF.

This sequence joins TRBV4-1 and TRBJ1-5, with no clear D. The CDR3 sequence is 13 residues long. V dropped 4 bases and J dropped 7 bases, with 11 bases sitting between them. CDR1 and CDR2 (germline): MGHRA, YSYEKL. DNA of the CDR3: TGCGCCAGCAGCCCCGGGTTCGCGCAGCCCCAGCATTTT. Translating gives CASSPGFAQPQHF.

The V call is TRBV4-1, the J call TRBJ2-7; tentative D call: TRBD2 (6 bases). Trimming removed 0 bases at V and 0 bases at J, with 12 bases between. Germline V gives CDR1 MGHRA, CDR2 YSYEKL. CDR3 length equals 16 residues. CDR3 residues: CASSQDGVGLSYEQYF. In DNA, the CDR3 is TGCGCCAGCAGCCAAGATGGGGTGGGACTCTCCTACGAGCAGTACTTC.

The CDR3 loop is CASSPTSGPSNEQFF. The CDR3 DNA sequence: TGTGCCAGCAGCCCGACTAGCGGCCCTTCCAATGAGCAGTTCTTC. This rearrangement joins TRBV11-3 to TRBJ2-1; TRBD2 aligns across 9 bases. Looked up from germline, CDR1 is SGHNT and CDR2 is YENEEA. The CDR3 covers 15 residues. With V trimmed by 5 bases and J by 6 bases, 8 bases remained unmatched.

This sequence joins TRBV6-4 and TRBJ2-2; 7 bases line up with TRBD2. V trimming: 4 bases; J trimming: 6 bases; junction bases outside the gene matches: 11. The CDR3 has 16 amino acids. The germline gives CDR1 MRHNA, CDR2 SNTAGT. The CDR3 region is CASSGRFGSGAGELFF. CDR3 sequence (DNA): TGTGCCAGCAGTGGTCGGTTCGGGAGCGGGGCCGGGGAGCTGTTTTTT.

This clone occurred once. The rearrangement joins TRBV30 to TRBJ2-7; D possibly corresponds to TRBD2 (5 bases). With 0 bases removed from V and 3 bases from J, the gap between germline ends came to 12 bases. The CDR3 has 14 amino acids. The germline CDR1 and CDR2 sequences are GTSNPN and SVGIG (reference sequence). The CDR3 protein is CAWSVRGQLYEQYF. CDR3 bases: TGTGCCTGGAGTGTACGCGGGCAGCTCTACGAGCAGTACTTC.

The chain combines TRBV19 with TRBJ2-3; 7 bases fit TRBD1. CDR3 length: 14 residues. Trimming cost V 3 bases and J 1 base; bases outside gene matches: 1. The germline V gene encodes CDR1 LNHDA and CDR2 SQIVND (reference sequence). The CDR3 sequence: CASSMQGGTDTQYF. The DNA for the CDR3 is TGTGCCAGTAGTATGCAGGGGGGCACAGATACGCAGTATTTT. The full variable domain, its missing parts supplied by reference TRBV19 and TRBJ2-3, is DGGITQSPKYLFRKEGQNVTLSCEQNLNHDAMYWYRQDPGQGLRLIYYSQIVNDFQKGDIAEGYSVSREKKESFPLTVTSAQKNPTAFYLCASSMQGGTDTQYFGPGTRLTVL.

The chain couples TRBV19 to TRBJ1-5; possibly TRBD1 for D (6 bases). Trimming shortened V by 5 bases and J by 0 bases, and 23 bases separated the two germline ends. CDR3 length: 19 amino acids. Germline V gene sequence: CDR1 LNHDA, CDR2 SQIVND (reference sequence). The CDR3 sequence: CASSPRLQGPSYSNQPQHF. CDR3 coding DNA: TGTGCCAGTAGTCCTCGCTTACAGGGTCCTTCTTATAGCAATCAGCCCCAGCATTTT.

V usage is TRBV15 and J usage is TRBJ1-5, with TRBD1 matching 7 bases. V dropped 0 bases and J dropped 2; count of bases not matched to a gene: 13. The CDR3 has 19 amino acids. Germline CDR1 reads LNHNV; CDR2 reads YYDKDF (reference sequence). CDR3 residues: CATSRDLPREGAGNQPQHF. The DNA for the CDR3 is TGTGCCACCAGCAGAGATCTCCCGCGGGAGGGGGCAGGCAATCAGCCCCAGCATTTT.

This chain connects TRBV18 to TRBJ2-1; 7 bases match TRBD2. Trimming at V came to 1 base and at J to 6 bases, leaving 3 bases not matched to a gene. CDR3 length: 14 residues. Germline CDR1 reads KGHSH; CDR2 reads LQKENI. This CDR3 reads CASSPLTGGNEQFF. In nucleotides, the CDR3 is TGTGCCAGCTCACCACTGACGGGAGGCAATGAGCAGTTCTTC.